This TCR beta chain was recorded in a study of CD8+ T cells in alopecia areata. Study as a whole: Percent affected scalp area, the SALT score, rated treated patients' severity.

Findings and limits, study-wide: It was observed that many expanded lesional clones persisted in scalp and blood during tofacitinib.

Treatment defined: oral pan-JAK inhibitor, 5-10 mg twice daily. Investigators isolated RNA and reverse transcribed it into cDNA to act as the sequencing template. The table came from immunoSEQ multiplex PCR; TCRdb's copy has only in-frame clones and leaves some out. The sample consists of about 140,000 clones, about 88% of them appearing once. The CDR3 length is 16 residues. The germline V gene has CDR1 LGHNA and CDR2 YNFKEQ. The V end was cut by 1 base, the J end by 2 bases, with 12 bases between. As concerns this clone: Its specificity is unknown.

This receptor was identified in a human donor with alopecia areata. Sequencing was performed on CD8+ T cells sorted from blood, taken at week 4, from a patient treated with tofacitinib. The chain combines TRBV4-2 with TRBJ2-1; a weak D match, TRBD2 (6 bases). CDR3 sequence reads: CASSQASGDAYNEQFF. CDR3 DNA sequence: TGTGCCAGCAGCCAAGCCTCGGGAGACGCCTACAATGAGCAGTTCTTC.